One sample yielded the 6 T cell receptor beta chains listed below, sequenced in a study of blood T cell repertoires in COVID-19. TCRdb's table, derived via immunoSEQ multiplex PCR, lists solely in-frame clones and lacks some. The sample has 80,000 to 100,000 clones, 78% seen once. Sequenced input: peripheral blood. The receptors were gathered from a human donor in a cohort sampled during active COVID-19.

V gene TRBV9 combines with J gene TRBJ1-1; 7 bases line up with TRBD1. Trimming at V came to 4 bases and at J to 3 bases, leaving 6 bases not matched to a gene. CDR1 and CDR2 (germline): SGDLS, YYNGEE. The CDR3 runs to 14 residues. CDR3 in DNA: TGTGCCAGCAGCCCAGGGGGTCGAGACACTGAAGCTTTCTTT. This gives the protein CASSPGGRDTEAFF.

The chain carries TRBV7-2 and TRBJ2-5, with 16 bases fitting TRBD2. V dropped 0 bases and J dropped 5; count of bases not matched to a gene: 6. The CDR3 has 18 residues. The V gene's germline CDR1 is SGHTA and CDR2 FQGNSA. As DNA, the CDR3 is TGTGCCAGCAGCTTAGCCGGGACTAGCGGGAGGGGATCGGAGACCCAGTACTTC. Protein product: CASSLAGTSGRGSETQYF.

The chain joins TRBV19 to TRBJ2-1, with TRBD2 as a possible D gene (7 bases). V was cut by 4 bases and J by 2 bases, with 12 bases left in between. CDR3 length equals 15 residues. Germline assignment: CDR1 LNHDA and CDR2 SQIVND (reference sequence). CDR3 sequence (DNA): TGTGCCAGTAGTAGATGGCGGGGGCCCTACAATGAGCAGTTCTTC. This encodes CASSRWRGPYNEQFF.

The chain couples TRBV5-1 to TRBJ2-3; 8 bases are a match to TRBD1. Germline V gene lookup returns CDR1 SGHRS and CDR2 YFSETQ. The CDR3 is 14 residues long. V gave up 9 bases and J gave up 6 bases; unmatched junction bases: 12. This CDR3 is CATSEGTGSDTQYF. DNA for the CDR3: TGCGCCACCTCAGAAGGGACAGGATCCGATACGCAGTATTTT.

The genes are TRBV5-1 and TRBJ2-3, with D uncertain. Germline V lookup: CDR1 SGHRS, CDR2 YFSETQ. V lost 1 base and J lost 7, with 16 bases in between. The CDR3 runs to 15 residues. The CDR3 loop is CASSLLIPSGHTQYF. CDR3 nucleotides: TGCGCCAGCAGCTTGCTTATCCCCTCGGGTCATACGCAGTATTTT.

This clone was detected once. Distinct nucleotide sequences in the sample also encode this CDR3. The chain uses TRBV5-1 and TRBJ1-2; D unresolved. Germline CDR1 reads SGHRS; CDR2 reads YFSETQ. The CDR3 extends over 15 amino acids. V lost 0 bases to trimming and J lost 0 bases, with 9 bases between them. CDR3 sequence (DNA): TGCGCCAGCAGCTTGGGTCTCGGAGCTAACTATGGCTACACCTTC. The encoded protein is CASSLGLGANYGYTF.